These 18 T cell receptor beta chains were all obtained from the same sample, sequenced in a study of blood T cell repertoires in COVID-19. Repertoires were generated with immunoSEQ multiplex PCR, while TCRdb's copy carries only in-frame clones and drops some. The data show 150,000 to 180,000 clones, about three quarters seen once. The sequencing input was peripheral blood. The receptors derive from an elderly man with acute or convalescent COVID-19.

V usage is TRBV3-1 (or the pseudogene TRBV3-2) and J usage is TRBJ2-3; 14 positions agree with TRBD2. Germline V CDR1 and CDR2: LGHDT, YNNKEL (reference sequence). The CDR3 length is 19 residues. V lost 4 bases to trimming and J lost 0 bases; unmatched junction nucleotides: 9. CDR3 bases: TGTGCCAGCAGCCCCACCGGACTAGCGGGGGGCTCAAGCACAGATACGCAGTATTTT. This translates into CASSPTGLAGGSSTDTQYF.

The CDR3 nucleotides read TGTGCCAGCAGCTTGCAGGGAAACTATGGCTACACCTTC. Encoded protein: CASSLQGNYGYTF. The chain carries TRBV11-2 and TRBJ1-2; D is possibly TRBD1 (5 bases). The length of the CDR3 is 13 residues. V was pared by 3 bases and J by 2 bases, with 7 bases between. Germline lookup yields CDR1 SGHAT and CDR2 FQNNGV.

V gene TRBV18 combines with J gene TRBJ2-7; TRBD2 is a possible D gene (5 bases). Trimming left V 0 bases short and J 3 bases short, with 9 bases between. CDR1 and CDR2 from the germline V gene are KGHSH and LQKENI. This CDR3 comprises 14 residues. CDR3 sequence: CASSPPTGFYEQYF. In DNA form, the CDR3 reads TGTGCCAGCTCACCACCTACGGGGTTCTACGAGCAGTACTTC.

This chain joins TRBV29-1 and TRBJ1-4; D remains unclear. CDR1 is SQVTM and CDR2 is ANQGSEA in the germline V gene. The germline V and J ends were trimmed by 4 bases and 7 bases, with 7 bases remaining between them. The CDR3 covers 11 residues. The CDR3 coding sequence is TGCAGCGTTGTTACTGGTGAAAAACTGTTTTTT. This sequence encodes CSVVTGEKLFF.

CDR3 nucleotides: TGTGCCAGCAGGAGCGGGGTCACATATAGCACAGATACGCAGTATTTT. Amino acids: CASRSGVTYSTDTQYF. This rearrangement joins TRBV5-6 to TRBJ2-3; 7 bases fit TRBD2. CDR1 and CDR2 (germline): SGHDT, YYEEEE. The J segment lost 0 bases and the V segment lost 5 bases, leaving 9 bases of the junction unmatched. The CDR3 consists of 16 residues.

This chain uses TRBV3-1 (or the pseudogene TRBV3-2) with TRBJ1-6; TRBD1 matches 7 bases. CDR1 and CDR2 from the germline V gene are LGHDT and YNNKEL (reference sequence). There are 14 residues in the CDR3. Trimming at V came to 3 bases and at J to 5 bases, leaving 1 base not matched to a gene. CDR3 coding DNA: TGTGCCAGCAGCCACGGACAGGATAATTCACCCCTCCACTTT. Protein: CASSHGQDNSPLHF.

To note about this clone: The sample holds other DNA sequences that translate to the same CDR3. CDR3 region: CASSLQGTGANVLTF. The CDR3 DNA reads TGTGCCAGCTCACTACAGGGAACTGGGGCCAACGTCCTGACTTTC. The rearrangement joins TRBV18 to TRBJ2-6; D perhaps matches TRBD1 (6 bases). V was shortened by 4 bases and J by 2 bases, with 9 bases between the two germline ends. Germline CDR1 is KGHSH and CDR2 is LQKENI. The CDR3 has 15 residues.

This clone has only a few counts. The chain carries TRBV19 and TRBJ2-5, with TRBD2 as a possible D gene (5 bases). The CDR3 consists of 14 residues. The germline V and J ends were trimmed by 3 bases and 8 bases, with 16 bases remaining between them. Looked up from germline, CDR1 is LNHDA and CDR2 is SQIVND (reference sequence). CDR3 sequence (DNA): TGTGCCAGTAGTATCGGGGATACAAGAGATACCCAGTACTTC. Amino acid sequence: CASSIGDTRDTQYF.

Written as DNA, the CDR3 is TGTGCCAGCAGCCCCGGGGCAGGGGATAGCAATCAGCCCCAGCATTTT. Its translation: CASSPGAGDSNQPQHF. This chain connects TRBV5-6 to TRBJ1-5; a possible D gene is TRBD1 (6 bases). Between the trimmed V and J ends, which lost 4 bases and 0 bases, there was a span of 14 bases. There are 16 residues in the CDR3. Germline V CDR1 and CDR2: SGHDT, YYEEEE. The complete variable domain, with remaining parts taken from reference TRBV5-6 and TRBJ1-5, reads DAGVTQSPTHLIKTRGQQVTLRCSPKSGHDTVSWYQQALGQGPQFIFQYYEEEERQRGNFPDRFSGHQFPNYSSELNVNALLLGDSALYLCASSPGAGDSNQPQHFGDGTRLSIL.

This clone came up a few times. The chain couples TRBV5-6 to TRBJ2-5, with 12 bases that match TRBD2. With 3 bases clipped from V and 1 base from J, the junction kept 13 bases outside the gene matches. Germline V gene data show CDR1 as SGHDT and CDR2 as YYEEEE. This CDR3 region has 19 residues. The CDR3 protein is CASSYRGLAGGHIQETQYF. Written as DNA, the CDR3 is TGTGCCAGCAGCTACCGCGGGCTAGCGGGGGGGCACATCCAAGAGACCCAGTACTTC.

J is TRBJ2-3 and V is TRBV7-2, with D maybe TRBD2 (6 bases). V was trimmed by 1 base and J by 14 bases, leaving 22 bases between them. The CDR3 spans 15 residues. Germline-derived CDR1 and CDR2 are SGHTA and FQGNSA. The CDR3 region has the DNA TGTGCCAGCAGCTTAGGGGGGGTAGGCAGGGACCTTGGGTATTTT. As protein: CASSLGGVGRDLGYF.

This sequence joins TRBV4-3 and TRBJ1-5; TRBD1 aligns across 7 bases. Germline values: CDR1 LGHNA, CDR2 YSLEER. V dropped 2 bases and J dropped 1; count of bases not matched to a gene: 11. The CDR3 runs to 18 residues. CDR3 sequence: CASSQNRPQGMSNQPQHF. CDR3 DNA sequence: TGCGCCAGCAGCCAAAACCGGCCACAGGGGATGAGCAATCAGCCCCAGCATTTT.

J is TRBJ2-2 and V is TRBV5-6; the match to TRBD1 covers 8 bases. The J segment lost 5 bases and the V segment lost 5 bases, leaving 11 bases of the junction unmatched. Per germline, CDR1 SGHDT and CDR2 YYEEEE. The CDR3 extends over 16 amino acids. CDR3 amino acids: CASRPLGQGETGELFF. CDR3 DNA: TGTGCCAGCAGGCCTCTTGGACAGGGTGAGACCGGGGAGCTGTTTTTT.

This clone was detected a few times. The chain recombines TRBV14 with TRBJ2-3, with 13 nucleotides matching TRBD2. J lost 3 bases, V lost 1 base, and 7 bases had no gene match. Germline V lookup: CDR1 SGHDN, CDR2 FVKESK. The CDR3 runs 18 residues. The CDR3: CASSQGLLAGGPTDTQYF. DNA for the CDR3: TGTGCCAGCAGCCAAGGCCTACTAGCGGGGGGGCCTACAGATACGCAGTATTTT.

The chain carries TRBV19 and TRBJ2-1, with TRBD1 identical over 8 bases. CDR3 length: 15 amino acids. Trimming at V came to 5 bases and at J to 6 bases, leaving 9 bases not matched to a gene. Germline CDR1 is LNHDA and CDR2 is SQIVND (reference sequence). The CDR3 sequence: CASSATGTGFNEQFF. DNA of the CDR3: TGTGCCAGTAGTGCGACCGGGACAGGATTCAATGAGCAGTTCTTC.

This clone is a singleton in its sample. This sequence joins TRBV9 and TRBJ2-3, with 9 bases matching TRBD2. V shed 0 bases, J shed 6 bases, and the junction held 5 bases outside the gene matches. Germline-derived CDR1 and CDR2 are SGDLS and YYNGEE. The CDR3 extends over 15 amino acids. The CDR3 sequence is CASSVDSGGFDTQYF. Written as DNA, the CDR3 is TGTGCCAGCAGCGTAGATAGCGGGGGATTTGATACGCAGTATTTT.

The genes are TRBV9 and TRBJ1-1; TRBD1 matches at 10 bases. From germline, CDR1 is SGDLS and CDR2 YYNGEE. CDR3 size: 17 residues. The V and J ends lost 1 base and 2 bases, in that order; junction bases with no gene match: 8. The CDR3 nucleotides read TGTGCCAGCAGCGTATGGGGGACAGGGGTGGTAAACACTGAAGCTTTCTTT. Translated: CASSVWGTGVVNTEAFF.

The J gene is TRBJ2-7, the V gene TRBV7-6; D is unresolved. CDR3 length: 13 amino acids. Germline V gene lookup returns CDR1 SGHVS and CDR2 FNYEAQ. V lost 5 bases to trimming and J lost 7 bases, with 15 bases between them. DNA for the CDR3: TGTGCCAGCAGCCTACGAGAAGTCCTGGAGCAGTACGTC. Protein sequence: CASSLREVLEQYV.